These T cell receptor beta chains were read from a single sample in a study of regulatory T cells in long-lasting Graves disease. TCRdb itself ran the multiplex PCR reads through MiXCR, one entry per CDR3 protein. This table has some 340,000 distinct CDR3 sequences, roughly 23% appearing once. The specimen comprised peripheral blood mononuclear cells (PBMCs), sampled when the disease was refractory, from a patient treated with antithyroid drugs. These receptors came from a woman aged 40 to 50 with Graves disease. Each CDR3 is given with its conserved first and last residue. D genes are given only for firm matches. A row's size may be missing; if present it is once, few, many or a size class.

V: TRBV2
size: few
J: TRBJ2-1
D: .
DNA: TGTGCCAGCAGGCCGGGACAAAAGAACAATGAGCAGTTCTTC
CDR3: CASRPGQKNNEQFF

V: TRBV5-1
size: many
J: TRBJ1-2
D: .
DNA: TGCGCCAGCAGCAGTGGAGGGACCCCTGATATGGGAGGCTACACCTTC
CDR3: CASSSGGTPDMGGYTF

V: TRBV12-3/TRBV12-4
size: few
J: TRBJ1-3
D: .
DNA: TGTGCCAGCAGTTTCCCCAACCCACTACGGACCTCTGGAAACACCATATATTTT
CDR3: CASSFPNPLRTSGNTIYF

V: TRBV6-5
size: .
J: TRBJ1-3
D: .
DNA: TGTGCCAGCAGTTACTCCCAGGAACCCTCTGGAAACACCATATATTTT
CDR3: CASSYSQEPSGNTIYF

V: TRBV28
size: few
J: TRBJ1-3
D: .
DNA: TGTGCCAGCAGACCCGGACCTGGGGGAAACACCATATATTTT
CDR3: CASRPGPGGNTIYF

V: TRBV5-1
size: few
J: TRBJ1-5
D: .
DNA: TGCGCCAGCAGCCCGGGAGGTTTGGAGCAGCCCCAGCATTTT
CDR3: CASSPGGLEQPQHF

V: TRBV27
size: many
J: TRBJ2-5
D: TRBD1
DNA: TGTGCCAGCAGAAGGGGGCTTCGGGAGACCCAGTACTTC
CDR3: CASRRGLRETQYF

V: TRBV7-9
size: .
J: TRBJ2-7
D: .
DNA: TGTGCCAGCAGCTTTTGGCCTTCAGGGTACGAGCAGTACTTC
CDR3: CASSFWPSGYEQYF

V: TRBV5-1
size: few
J: TRBJ2-7
D: .
DNA: TGCGCCAGCAGCTTGCAGGGATTTACCTACGAGCAGTACTTC
CDR3: CASSLQGFTYEQYF

V: TRBV9
size: .
J: TRBJ2-5
D: TRBD1
DNA: TGTGCCAGCAGCGGTGGACAGGGGGCAGGAGAGACCCAGTACTTC
CDR3: CASSGGQGAGETQYF

V: TRBV3-1
size: few
J: TRBJ1-2
D: .
DNA: TGTGCCAGCAGCCCAGATGGTTCCTATGGCTACACCTTC
CDR3: CASSPDGSYGYTF

V: TRBV9
size: .
J: TRBJ2-7
D: .
DNA: TGTGCCAGCAGATGGGATCGCTCCTACGAGCAGTACTTC
CDR3: CASRWDRSYEQYF

V: TRBV28
size: many
J: TRBJ2-7
D: .
DNA: TGTGCCAGCAGTTCACCTCAGGTGGGGGTGACCTACGAGCAGTACTTC
CDR3: CASSSPQVGVTYEQYF

V: TRBV20-1
size: .
J: TRBJ2-2
D: TRBD2
DNA: TGCAGTGCTAGAGGACTAGCGGGAGCTGCCGGGGAGCTGTTTTTT
CDR3: CSARGLAGAAGELFF

V: TRBV10-3
size: .
J: TRBJ1-1
D: .
DNA: TGTGCCCAAAGCCGGGGGAGCGACACTGAAGCTTTCTTT
CDR3: CAQSRGSDTEAFF

V: TRBV7-6
size: .
J: TRBJ1-5
D: TRBD1
DNA: TGTGCCAGCGGGGACAGTGGCAATCAGCCCCAGCATTTT
CDR3: CASGDSGNQPQHF

V: TRBV10-3
size: few
J: TRBJ1-2
D: .
DNA: TGTGCCGTCAGTGAACGGGATTATGGCTACACCTTC
CDR3: CAVSERDYGYTF